This TCR beta chain was retrieved from a study of blood T cell repertoires in COVID-19. Per the original data handling: Amplification of reference gene primers was used by the study to estimate nucleated cell counts. The method was immunoSEQ multiplex PCR; TCRdb's version includes in-frame clones alone and lacks a portion of them. That table furnishes V, J and clone size, whereas the DNA furnished D and trimming. The table has 210,000 or so clones, around nine tenths seen once. In its sample, this clone was seen once. Categorization into cohorts depended on clinical history that participants reported. Germline-derived CDR1 and CDR2 are MDHEN and SYDVKM. Trimming took 10 bases from V and 3 from J; bases not matched to a gene: 4. There are 13 residues in the CDR3.

The sample taken for sequencing was PBMCs or T cells enriched from blood (not recorded which). The source is a young man who had recovered from COVID-19. This chain uses TRBV28 with TRBJ2-1; 9 bases are shared with TRBD1. For the CDR3, the DNA is TGTGCCACCGGGACAGGGATCTACAATGAGCAGTTCTTC. Translated, it gives CATGTGIYNEQFF. Looking up the rest from reference TRBV28 and TRBJ2-1 gives the full variable domain: DVKVTQSSRYLVKRTGEKVFLECVQDMDHENMFWYRQDPGLGLRLIYFSYDVKMKEKGDIPEGYSVSREKKERFSLILESASTNQTSMYLCATGTGIYNEQFFGPGTRLTVL.